The present T cell receptor beta chain was sequenced within a study of T cell responses to AZD1222 COVID-19 vaccine. Across the study: Analysis merged second doses at about 4 or about 12 weeks.

This clone showed up just once. Its cognate antigen is unknown. Germline V gene sequence: CDR1 SGHVS, CDR2 FQNEAQ. V was clipped by 5 bases and J by 1 base; unmatched bases: 5. This CDR3 has 15 amino acids. Repertoires were generated with immunoSEQ multiplex PCR, while TCRdb's copy carries only in-frame clones and drops some. Here the sample spans roughly 150,000 clones, about nine tenths being singletons. Study-wide findings and caveats: Vaccine-associated CD4 TCRs ranged over spike, dominating at 160-218 and 743-854. White British people made up most donors, females outnumbered males, and clonal diversity was possibly underestimated. Baseline seropositivity characterized only a handful of AZD1222 recipients.

Sequences were derived from peripheral blood, sampled on day 0 of AZD1222 vaccination. The TCR originated in an adult in good health. V and J are TRBV7-8 and TRBJ1-5; 7 bases are a match to TRBD1. CDR3 in DNA: TGTGCCAGCAGCAAAGAGACAGGGAGCAATCAGCCCCAGCATTTT. Residues: CASSKETGSNQPQHF. The variable domain in full, with the rest retrieved from reference TRBV7-8 and TRBJ1-5, is GAGVSQSPRYKVAKRGQDVALRCDPISGHVSLFWYQQALGQGPEFLTYFQNEAQLDKSGLPSDRFFAERPEGSVSTLKIQRTQQEDSAVYLCASSKETGSNQPQHFGDGTRLSIL.